The present entry profiles one T cell receptor beta chain with its context. The sample belongs to a study of blood T cell repertoires in COVID-19. Study-level information: The analysed material was cDNA or gDNA that came from T cells, B-cell-depleted T cells, or PBMCs.

Original processing notes: Reference gene primer amplification yielded estimated nucleated cell counts. Measured with immunoSEQ multiplex PCR; TCRdb has only the in-frame clones, and not every one. The D gene and trimming were derived from the DNA, and the V and J assignments and clone size from that table. The profile shows approximately 220,000 clones, about 80% of them singletons. V lost 3 bases and J lost 4, with 10 bases in between. This CDR3 comprises 14 residues. Germline V CDR1 and CDR2: SGHAT, FQNNGV. Source material: peripheral blood. The gene calls are TRBV11-2 and TRBJ2-1; a possible D gene is TRBD2 (5 bases). The sequence came from a woman under 40 who had recovered from COVID-19. CDR3 coding DNA: TGTGCCAGCAGCTTTAGTAGCGCTTACAATGAGCAGTTCTTC. Translation: CASSFSSAYNEQFF.